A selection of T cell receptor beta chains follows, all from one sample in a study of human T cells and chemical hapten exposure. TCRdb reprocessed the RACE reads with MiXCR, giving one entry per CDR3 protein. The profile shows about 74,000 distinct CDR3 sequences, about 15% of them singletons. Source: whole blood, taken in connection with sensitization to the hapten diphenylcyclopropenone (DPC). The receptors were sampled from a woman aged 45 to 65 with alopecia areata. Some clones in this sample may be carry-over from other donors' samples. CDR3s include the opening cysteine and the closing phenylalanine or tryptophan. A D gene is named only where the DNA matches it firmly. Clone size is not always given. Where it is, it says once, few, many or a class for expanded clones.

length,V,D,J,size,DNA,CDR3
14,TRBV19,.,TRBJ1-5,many,TGTGCCAGTAGTATAGATCAAACGCGTCAGCCCCAGCATTTT,CASSIDQTRQPQHF
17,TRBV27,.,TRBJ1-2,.,TGTGCCAGCAGTTTCCGAGGACAGTTCGGGGCTAACTATGGCTACACCTTC,CASSFRGQFGANYGYTF
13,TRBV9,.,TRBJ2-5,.,TGTGCCAGTGCACCCATGTTCCAAGAGACCCAGTACTTC,CASAPMFQETQYF
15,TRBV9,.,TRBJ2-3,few,TGTGCCAGCAGCGTAGAGATCCGGACGACCGATACGCAGTATTTT,CASSVEIRTTDTQYF
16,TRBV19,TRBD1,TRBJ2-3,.,TGTGCCAGTACCCCTCGAGGCAGGGGGTTAGGGGATACGCAGTATTTT,CASTPRGRGLGDTQYF
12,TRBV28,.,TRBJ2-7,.,TGTGCCAGCAGTGCGATTAACTACGAGCAGTACTTC,CASSAINYEQYF
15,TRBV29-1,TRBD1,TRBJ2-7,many,TGCAGCGTTGAAGGGGACCGGGACAGCTCTACGAGGCAGTACTTC,CSVEGDRDSSTRQYF
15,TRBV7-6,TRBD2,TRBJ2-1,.,TGTGCCAGCAGCTGGAGCGGGGAGACATACAATGAGCAGTTCTTC,CASSWSGETYNEQFF
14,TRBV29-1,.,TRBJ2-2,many,TGCAGCGTAGAACAGGGTTCGAACACCGGGGAGCTGTTTTTT,CSVEQGSNTGELFF
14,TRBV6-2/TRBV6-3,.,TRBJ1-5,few,TGTGCCAGCAGCCTGCGGGATTCGAATCAGCCCCAGCATTTT,CASSLRDSNQPQHF
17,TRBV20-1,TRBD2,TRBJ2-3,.,TGCAGTGCTAGAGATCCAGCCGGGACTAGAAGCACAGATACGCAGTATTTT,CSARDPAGTRSTDTQYF
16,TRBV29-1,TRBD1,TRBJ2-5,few,TGCAGCGTTGACTCCTCCGGGACAGGGGGCCAAGAGACCCAGTACTTC,CSVDSSGTGGQETQYF
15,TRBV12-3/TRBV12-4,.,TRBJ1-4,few,TGTGCCAGCACAGTGACGGGCGCAACTAATGAAAAACTGTTTTTT,CASTVTGATNEKLFF
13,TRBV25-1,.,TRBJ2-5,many,TGTGCCAGCAGAGGGACACCTCAAGAGACCCAGTACTTC,CASRGTPQETQYF
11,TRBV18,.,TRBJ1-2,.,TGTGCCAGCTCACCAGATCGGGGCTACACCTTC,CASSPDRGYTF
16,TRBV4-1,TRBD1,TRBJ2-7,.,TGCGCCAGCAGCCCGGGCCCGGGACAGGGGCTCTACGAGCAGTACTTC,CASSPGPGQGLYEQYF
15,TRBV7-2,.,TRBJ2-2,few,TGTGCCAGCAGCGCTAGCTACGGGATCACCGGGGAGCTGTTTTTT,CASSASYGITGELFF
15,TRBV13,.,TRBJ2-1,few,TGTGCCAGCAGCGTACAGGGCGAGGGCCGCAATGAGCAGTTCTTC,CASSVQGEGRNEQFF
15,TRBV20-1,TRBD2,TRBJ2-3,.,TGCAGTGCTAGAGAAGGGGCGGGAGGTACAGATACGCAGTATTTT,CSAREGAGGTDTQYF
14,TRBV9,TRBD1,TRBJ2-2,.,TGTGCCAGCAGCGTGCAGGGGGCGGGCGGGGAGCTGTTTTTT,CASSVQGAGGELFF
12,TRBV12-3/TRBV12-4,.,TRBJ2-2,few,TGTGCCAGCACCGAGTTAGCCGGGGAGCTGTTTTTT,CASTELAGELFF
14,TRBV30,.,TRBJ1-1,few,TGTGCCTGGAAACGGCAGGGAGGAAACACTGAAGCTTTCTTT,CAWKRQGGNTEAFF
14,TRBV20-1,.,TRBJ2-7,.,TGCAGTGCCAGGAACAGGAGGAGCTCCTACGAGCAGTACTTC,CSARNRRSSYEQYF
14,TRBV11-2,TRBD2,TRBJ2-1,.,TGTGCCAGCAGCCCCGGGACTAGCGTAGGTGAGCAGTTCTTC,CASSPGTSVGEQFF
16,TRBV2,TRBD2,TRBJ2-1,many,TGTGCCAGCAGGAGGGGACTAGCGGGAGGGTTTGATGAGCAGTTCTTC,CASRRGLAGGFDEQFF